The 25 T cell receptor beta chains reported below all come from one sample, sequenced in a study of T cells in localized non-small cell lung cancer. TCRdb keeps only in-frame clones here, not all; method: immunoSEQ multiplex PCR. The sample yields fewer than 25,000 clones, less than 95% seen once. The material sequenced was peripheral blood, taken before any cancer treatment. The receptors come from a woman aged 40-75 years with stage I lung adenocarcinoma.

This clone was picked up a small number of times. This same CDR3 is encoded by further DNA sequences in the sample. This chain joins TRBV5-1 and TRBJ1-4; possibly TRBD1 for D (5 bases). Germline V gene sequence: CDR1 SGHRS, CDR2 YFSETQ. Trimming pared 0 bases from V and 0 bases from J, leaving 6 bases between. The CDR3 covers 15 residues. CDR3 sequence: CASSLGQTTNEKLFF. The CDR3 bases are TGCGCCAGCAGCTTGGGACAGACAACTAATGAAAAACTGTTTTTT.

The chain recombines TRBV11-2 with TRBJ2-7; D is uncertain. V was cut by 4 bases and J by 3 bases, with 16 bases left in between. Germline CDR1 and CDR2: SGHAT and FQNNGV. This CDR3 has 15 amino acids. CDR3 nucleotide sequence: TGTGCCAGCAGCTCCCCAGACCAAACCCTCTACGAGCAGTACTTC. It is translated as CASSSPDQTLYEQYF. Based on the CDR3 plus reference TRBV11-2 and TRBJ2-7, the full variable domain is EAGVAQSPRYKIIEKRQSVAFWCNPISGHATLYWYQQILGQGPKLLIQFQNNGVVDDSQLPKDRFSAERLKGVDSTLKIQPAKLEDSAVYLCASSSPDQTLYEQYFGPGTRLTVT.

The chain is built from TRBV7-9 and TRBJ2-6; D perhaps matches TRBD1 (5 bases). Germline CDR1 is SEHNR and CDR2 is FQNEAQ (reference sequence). Trimming pared 4 bases from V and 2 bases from J, leaving 9 bases between. There are 15 residues in the CDR3. In DNA, the CDR3 is TGTGCCAGCAGCTCCACAGGAACTGGGGCCAACGTCCTGACTTTC. This sequence encodes CASSSTGTGANVLTF.

The V call is TRBV7-9, the J call TRBJ2-3, with 11 bases matching TRBD2. The CDR3 sequence is 16 residues long. V trimming: 6 bases; J trimming: 0 bases; junction bases outside the gene matches: 5. Germline CDR1 SEHNR, CDR2 FQNEAQ (reference sequence). The DNA of the CDR3 is TGTGCCAGCAGGTCTAGCGGGAGGACTAGCACAGATACGCAGTATTTT. Translating gives CASRSSGRTSTDTQYF. Drawing the rest from reference TRBV7-9 and TRBJ2-3, the complete variable domain is DTGVSQNPRHKITKRGQNVTFRCDPISEHNRLYWYRQTLGQGPEFLTYFQNEAQLEKSRLLSDRFSAERPKGSFSTLEIQRTEQGDSAMYLCASRSSGRTSTDTQYFGPGTRLTVL.

The rearrangement links TRBV28 to TRBJ2-1; D gene ambiguous. From germline, CDR1 is MDHEN and CDR2 SYDVKM. Trimming left V 2 bases short and J 2 bases short, with 10 bases between. The CDR3 is 15 amino acids. This CDR3 reads CASSLGSRAYNEQFF. The CDR3 DNA is TGTGCCAGCAGTTTAGGGTCTAGGGCCTACAATGAGCAGTTCTTC.

The rearrangement joins TRBV7-2 to TRBJ1-5; D not resolved. The CDR3 loop spans 15 amino acids. Trimming pared 4 bases from V and 3 bases from J, leaving 13 bases between. Germline V CDR1 and CDR2: SGHTA, FQGNSA. CDR3 region: CASSSQVGSNQPQHF. In DNA, the CDR3 is TGTGCCAGCAGCTCCCAGGTAGGGTCCAATCAGCCCCAGCATTTT.

V and J are TRBV18 and TRBJ2-1; TRBD2 matches at 8 bases. The germline V gene has CDR1 KGHSH and CDR2 LQKENI. The CDR3 is 16 residues long. With 1 base clipped from V and 6 bases from J, the junction kept 8 bases outside the gene matches. The CDR3 bases are TGTGCCAGCTCACCACGAACTAGCGGAGCCGGCAATGAGCAGTTCTTC. It translates to CASSPRTSGAGNEQFF. Based on the CDR3 plus reference TRBV18 and TRBJ2-1, the full variable domain is NAGVMQNPRHLVRRRGQEARLRCSPMKGHSHVYWYRQLPEEGLKFMVYLQKENIIDESGMPKERFSAEFPKEGPSILRIQQVVRGDSAAYFCASSPRTSGAGNEQFFGPGTRLTVL.

J is TRBJ2-7 and V is TRBV4-3; TRBD2 matches at 7 bases. CDR3 length: 16 residues. Germline trimming cut 0 bases from V and 1 base from J; bases unmatched to any gene: 6. The V gene's germline CDR1 is LGHNA and CDR2 YSLEER. The CDR3 nucleotides are TGCGCCAGCAGCCAAGATTGGGCTAGCGGATCCTACGAGCAGTACTTC. It yields the protein CASSQDWASGSYEQYF.

This chain joins TRBV11-3 and TRBJ2-2; D unresolved. The CDR3 runs 16 residues. The germline V gene has CDR1 SGHNT and CDR2 YENEEA. Trimming pared 0 bases from V and 1 base from J, leaving 9 bases between. The CDR3 DNA sequence: TGTGCCAGCAGCTTAGAGGGGATCGGGAACACCGGGGAGCTGTTTTTT. Translation gives CASSLEGIGNTGELFF.

The rearrangement joins TRBV9 to TRBJ1-3, with D possibly being TRBD1 (5 bases). The germline V gene has CDR1 SGDLS and CDR2 YYNGEE. The V gene lost 4 bases and the J gene lost 2 bases, with 16 bases spanning the gap. This CDR3 has 16 residues. CDR3 region: CASSKHGGVTGNTIYF. DNA of the CDR3: TGTGCCAGCAGCAAGCACGGGGGAGTAACTGGAAACACCATATATTTT.

V usage is TRBV10-3 and J usage is TRBJ1-2; TRBD1 is a possible D gene (5 bases). The germline V gene has CDR1 ENHRY and CDR2 SYGVKD. The CDR3 totals 17 residues. The ends were cut back, 0 bases at V and 1 base at J, with 15 bases in the middle. CDR3 protein: CAISESTVGYLNYGYTF. The DNA for the CDR3 is TGTGCCATCAGTGAGTCGACAGTAGGCTACCTTAACTATGGCTACACCTTC.

This chain uses TRBV10-1 with TRBJ2-3; TRBD2 agrees at 8 bases. CDR3 size: 18 residues. Germline V CDR1 and CDR2: WNHNN, SYGVQD (reference sequence). Trimming took 3 bases from V and 2 from J; bases not matched to a gene: 13. The CDR3 DNA is TGCGCCAGCAGTGATCATCTCGGAGGCGGGAGGATCACAGATACGCAGTATTTT. Translated: CASSDHLGGGRITDTQYF.

This chain joins TRBV30 and TRBJ2-7; D may correspond to TRBD1 or TRBD2 (6 bases each). V shed 0 bases and J shed 3 bases, with 21 bases lying between them. Germline lookup yields CDR1 GTSNPN and CDR2 SVGIG (reference sequence). This CDR3 is built from 17 residues. DNA for the CDR3: TGTGCCTGGAGTGTCCCCCCCAATGACAGGAGGGGCTACGAGCAGTACTTC. As protein: CAWSVPPNDRRGYEQYF.

The chain combines TRBV14 with TRBJ1-3, with D unresolved. The germline V gene encodes CDR1 SGHDN and CDR2 FVKESK. Trimming pared 1 base from V and 0 bases from J, leaving 7 bases between. The CDR3 totals 15 residues. The CDR3 sequence is CASSQAPLSGNTIYF. The CDR3 region has the DNA TGTGCCAGCAGCCAAGCCCCCCTCTCTGGAAACACCATATATTTT.

The CDR3 region is CASSYSRNTEAFF. The CDR3, as DNA: TGTGCCAGCAGTTACTCGAGGAACACTGAAGCTTTCTTT. This chain joins TRBV6-6 and TRBJ1-1; D ambiguous. The ends were cut back, 0 bases at V and 1 base at J, with 3 bases in the middle. CDR1 and CDR2 (germline): MNHNY, SVGAGI (reference sequence). This CDR3 has 13 residues.

CDR3 amino acids: CASSYSGGTGKNEQFF. CDR3 bases: TGTGCCAGCAGTTACTCGGGAGGGACAGGGAAAAATGAGCAGTTCTTC. This rearrangement joins TRBV6-5 to TRBJ2-1; 9 bases are shared with TRBD1. Per the germline V gene, CDR1 is MNHEY and CDR2 is SVGAGI. Trimming removed 0 bases from V and 7 bases from J; junction bases left unmatched: 7. This CDR3 has 16 residues.

The V gene is TRBV19, the J gene TRBJ2-3; TRBD2 matches 9 bases. J gave up 1 base and V 1 base, and 6 bases lay outside the gene matches. This CDR3 has 17 residues. Germline-derived CDR1 and CDR2 are LNHDA and SQIVND (reference sequence). This CDR3 reads CASSIVPTSGRTDTQYF. In DNA, the CDR3 is TGTGCCAGTAGTATAGTCCCTACTAGCGGGCGCACAGATACGCAGTATTTT.

This sequence joins TRBV19 and TRBJ1-6; D might be TRBD1 (5 bases). The CDR3 covers 15 residues. Germline lookup yields CDR1 LNHDA and CDR2 SQIVND (reference sequence). Trimming stripped 3 bases from V and 10 bases from J, with 16 bases between. The CDR3 coding sequence is TGTGCCAGTAGTATCGGAATGGGGGAAGGGTCACCCCTCCACTTT. Its protein product is CASSIGMGEGSPLHF.

This chain joins TRBV29-1 and TRBJ2-5; TRBD2 matches 7 bases. The CDR3 has 12 amino acids. Germline CDR1 is SQVTM and CDR2 is ANQGSEA. V lost 5 bases, J lost 5 bases, and 5 bases stayed unmatched. The chain's CDR3 is CSVLAGPETQYF. The DNA for the CDR3 is TGCAGCGTTTTAGCGGGCCCGGAGACCCAGTACTTC.

The genes are TRBV2 and TRBJ1-1, with D tentatively TRBD1 (5 bases). Germline loops: CDR1 SNHLY, CDR2 FYNNEI. V lost 4 bases, J lost 9 bases, and 21 bases lay in between. This CDR3 comprises 15 residues. The CDR3 protein is CASSGLFAKGAKAFF. CDR3 nucleotides: TGTGCCAGCAGTGGATTATTCGCGAAAGGGGCTAAAGCTTTCTTT.

This rearrangement joins TRBV18 to TRBJ1-1; maybe TRBD1 (6 bases). The germline V and J ends were trimmed by 4 bases and 10 bases, with 25 bases remaining between them. The length of the CDR3 is 16 residues. Germline CDR1 KGHSH, CDR2 LQKENI. CDR3 coding DNA: TGTGCCAGCTCACAGTATATCTTTGACAGTAAAGGGGGAGCTTTCTTT. This codes for CASSQYIFDSKGGAFF.

The CDR3 DNA follows: TGTGCCAGCAGTCCGGAGATCTCTGGGGCCAACGTCCTGACTTTC. Its protein is CASSPEISGANVLTF. The genes are TRBV28 and TRBJ2-6; the D is unclear. CDR1 is MDHEN and CDR2 is SYDVKM in the germline V gene. V gave up 5 bases and J gave up 0 bases, with 8 bases separating them. The CDR3 contains 15 residues.

This clone turned up a few times. The chain uses TRBV2 and TRBJ1-1; D unresolved. Per germline, CDR1 SNHLY and CDR2 FYNNEI. The CDR3 contains 13 residues. Trimming removed 0 bases at V and 6 bases at J, with 8 bases between. The CDR3 coding sequence is TGTGCCAGCAGTGAAGCGCGAGGAGCTGAAGCTTTCTTT. Protein: CASSEARGAEAFF.

A word on this clone: Other DNA sequences in the same sample also yield this CDR3. The chain couples TRBV7-9 to TRBJ2-1; 8 bases agree with TRBD2. The CDR3 is 16 amino acids. After removal of 0 bases from V and 2 bases from J, the junction contained 3 bases not matched to a gene. Per germline, CDR1 SEHNR and CDR2 FQNEAQ (reference sequence). The DNA for the CDR3 is TGTGCCAGCAGCTTAGCCCTAGCGGGTACCTACAATGAGCAGTTCTTC. It specifies CASSLALAGTYNEQFF.

This rearrangement joins TRBV13 to TRBJ2-1; TRBD2 aligns across 8 bases. Germline trimming cut 5 bases from V and 6 bases from J; bases unmatched to any gene: 6. From germline, CDR1 is PRHDT and CDR2 FYEKMQ (reference sequence). This CDR3 region has 14 residues. CDR3 sequence: CASSDTGTSNEQFF. The CDR3 coding sequence is TGTGCCAGCAGCGACACCGGGACTAGCAATGAGCAGTTCTTC.